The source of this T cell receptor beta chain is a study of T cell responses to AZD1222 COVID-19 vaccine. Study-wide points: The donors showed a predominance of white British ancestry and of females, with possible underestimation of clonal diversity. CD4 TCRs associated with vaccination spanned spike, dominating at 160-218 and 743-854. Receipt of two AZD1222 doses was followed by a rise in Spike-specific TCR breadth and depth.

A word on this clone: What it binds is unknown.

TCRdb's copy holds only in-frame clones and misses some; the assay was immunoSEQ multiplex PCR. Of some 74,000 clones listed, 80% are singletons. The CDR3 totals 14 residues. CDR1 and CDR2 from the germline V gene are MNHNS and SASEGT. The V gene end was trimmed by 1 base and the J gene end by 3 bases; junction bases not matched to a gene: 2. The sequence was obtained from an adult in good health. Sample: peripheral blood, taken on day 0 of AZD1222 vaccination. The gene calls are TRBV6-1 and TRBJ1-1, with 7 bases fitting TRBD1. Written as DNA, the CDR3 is TGTGCCAGCAGTGAAGACAGGGGCGACACTGAAGCTTTCTTT. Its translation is CASSEDRGDTEAFF.